The 15 T cell receptor beta chains listed next were all sequenced from one sample in a study of human CD8 memory T cell subsets. A UMI-labeled 5' RACE approach was the method that produced the TCR beta libraries. With the 5' RACE reads reprocessed, TCRdb shows one record per CDR3 protein and no DNA. The sample has 3,200 or so distinct CDR3 sequences. Sequencing was carried out using CD8+ effector memory T cells (TEM) sorted from PBMCs. The subset was: effector memory CD8 T cells, CCR7- CD45RO+ CD95+. These receptors were taken from a human donor in good health.

By frequency, this clonotype registers medium-sized (0.01 to 0.1%). The chain uses TRBV7-9 and TRBJ2-7; TCRdb designates TRBD2, a call that cannot be tested without DNA. The CDR3 extends over 14 amino acids. Germline CDR1 reads SEHNR; CDR2 reads FQNEAQ (reference sequence). CDR3 region: CASSLGLEGYEQYF.

Frequency places this clonotype as medium-sized. CDR3: CASSLTLLAGPDTQYF. The gene calls are TRBV7-3 and TRBJ2-3; no DNA is available, so the TRBD2 call from TCRdb remains unchecked. CDR3 length equals 16 residues. Germline V gives CDR1 SGHTA, CDR2 FQGTGA.

V usage is TRBV3-1 and J usage is TRBJ1-2. Germline CDR1 LGHDT, CDR2 YNNKEL (reference sequence). This CDR3 comprises 12 residues. CDR3 sequence reads: CASSRPDRGYTF.

This clonotype is deemed medium-sized (0.01 to 0.1%) by its frequency. The chain recombines TRBV5-1 with TRBJ2-7; the D call from TCRdb, TRBD1, cannot be confirmed without DNA. Germline V lookup: CDR1 SGHRS, CDR2 YFSETQ. CDR3 size: 14 residues. CDR3 region: CASSYGTGGYEQYF.

The chain links TRBV19 to TRBJ1-1. Germline lookup yields CDR1 LNHDA and CDR2 SQIVND (reference sequence). CDR3 length equals 13 residues. CDR3 in amino acids: CASSKTGFTEAFF.

The rearrangement links TRBV6-5 to TRBJ2-7. Germline values: CDR1 MNHEY, CDR2 SVGAGI. This CDR3 region has 14 residues. The CDR3: CASSYSKSAVEQYF.

V gene TRBV4-2 combines with J gene TRBJ2-1. The germline V gene has CDR1 LGHNA and CDR2 YNFKEQ. The CDR3 runs to 12 residues. This CDR3 is CASSFLGDEQFF.

The chain employs TRBV12-3 or TRBV12-4 and TRBJ2-2; there is no DNA to check the TCRdb D call of TRBD2. The CDR3 extends over 15 amino acids. This CDR3 is CASSLKGRDTGELFF.

The rearrangement uses TRBV27 and TRBJ2-4; TCRdb's D call of TRBD2 is untestable without DNA. The CDR3 spans 15 residues. Germline CDR1 reads MNHEY; CDR2 reads SMNVEV (reference sequence). The CDR3 here is CASSLLAGGPNIQYF.

Frequency places this clonotype as medium-sized. This chain uses TRBV7-9 with TRBJ2-7; the D call of TRBD2 rests on TCRdb alone, since no DNA is present to check it. Germline CDR1 reads SEHNR; CDR2 reads FQNEAQ (reference sequence). This CDR3 region has 14 residues. CDR3 in amino acids: CASSLGGRPYEQYF.

This sequence joins TRBV19 and TRBJ1-3; TCRdb lists TRBD1, though no DNA is available to test this call. From germline, CDR1 is LNHDA and CDR2 SQIVND (reference sequence). CDR3 length: 15 amino acids. CDR3 residues: CASTHDRTSGNTIYF. Supplemented by reference TRBV19 and TRBJ1-3, the full variable domain reads DGGITQSPKYLFRKEGQNVTLSCEQNLNHDAMYWYRQDPGQGLRLIYYSQIVNDFQKGDIAEGYSVSREKKESFPLTVTSAQKNPTAFYLCASTHDRTSGNTIYFGEGSWLTVV.

This clonotype is deemed medium-sized (0.01 to 0.1%) by its frequency. The rearrangement links TRBV20-1 to TRBJ1-2; TCRdb reports TRBD1, a call that lacks DNA to check it against. CDR3 length: 13 amino acids. The V gene's germline CDR1 is DFQATT and CDR2 SNEGSKA (reference sequence). The CDR3 reads CSAWDTPNYGYTF.

This chain connects TRBV10-2 to TRBJ2-1; the D gene TCRdb calls, TRBD2, cannot be checked with no DNA. This CDR3 spans 13 amino acids. Germline loops: CDR1 WSHSY, CDR2 SAAADI. The CDR3 spells CASEGSGYNEQFF.

J is TRBJ2-5 and V is TRBV11-2; TCRdb calls TRBD1, which cannot be checked without DNA. The CDR3 spans 15 residues. CDR1 SGHAT and CDR2 FQNNGV come from the germline V gene. The CDR3 is CASSLAGSLQETQYF.

This chain connects TRBV3-1 to TRBJ2-2; TCRdb selects TRBD2, and the lack of DNA leaves this call unchecked. CDR1 is LGHDT and CDR2 is YNNKEL in the germline V gene (reference sequence). The CDR3 contains 15 residues. This CDR3 reads CASSQGRGGTGELFF.